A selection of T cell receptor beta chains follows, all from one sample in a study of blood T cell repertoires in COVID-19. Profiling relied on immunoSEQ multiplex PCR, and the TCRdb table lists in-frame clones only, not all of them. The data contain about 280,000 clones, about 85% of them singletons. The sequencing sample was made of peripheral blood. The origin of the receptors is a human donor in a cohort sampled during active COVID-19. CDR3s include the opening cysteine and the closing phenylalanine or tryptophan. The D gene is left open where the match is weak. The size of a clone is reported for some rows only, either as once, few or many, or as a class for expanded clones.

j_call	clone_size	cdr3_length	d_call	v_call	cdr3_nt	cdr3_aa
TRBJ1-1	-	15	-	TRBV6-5	TGTGCCAGCAGTTACTCGTGGCAGGGTGGCACTGAAGCTTTCTTT	CASSYSWQGGTEAFF
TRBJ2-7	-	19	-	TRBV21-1	TGTGCCAGCAGCAAAGCGCCTCCGCGGGCCCTAGAAAGCTCCTACGAGCAGTACTTC	CASSKAPPRALESSYEQYF
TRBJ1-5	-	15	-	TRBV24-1	TGTGCCACCAGTGACTCGCGGGTACCCAATCAGCCCCAGCATTTT	CATSDSRVPNQPQHF
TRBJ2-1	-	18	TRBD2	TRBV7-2	TGTGCCAGCAGCTTGACCCTAGCGGGAAATACTTTTTACAATGAGCAGTTCTTC	CASSLTLAGNTFYNEQFF
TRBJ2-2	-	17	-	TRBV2	TGTGCCAGCAGGAGTCAAGAGGAGGGACTGAACACCGGGGAGCTGTTTTTT	CASRSQEEGLNTGELFF
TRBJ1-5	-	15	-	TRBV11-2	TGTGCCAGCAGCTTAGGGATCCAGGAGGGTCAGCCCCAGCATTTT	CASSLGIQEGQPQHF
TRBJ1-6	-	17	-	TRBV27	TGTGCCAGCAGCCCCGGACCGGGGGTCTCCTATAATTCACCCCTCCACTTT	CASSPGPGVSYNSPLHF
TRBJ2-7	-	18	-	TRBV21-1	TGTGCCAGCAGCCCCCCTCATCGTTCGGGAGGGGGCCCCTACGAGCAGTACTTC	CASSPPHRSGGGPYEQYF
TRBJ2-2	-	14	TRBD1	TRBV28	TGTGCCAGCAGTTTAGGACAGGGGACCGGGGAGCTGTTTTTT	CASSLGQGTGELFF
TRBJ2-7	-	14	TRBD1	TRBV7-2	TGTGCCAGCAGCCTGGACAGGGGGCTCTACGAGCAGTACTTC	CASSLDRGLYEQYF
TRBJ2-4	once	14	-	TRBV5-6	TGTGCCAGCAGCTTATCAGGGGCCAAAAACATTCAGTACTTC	CASSLSGAKNIQYF
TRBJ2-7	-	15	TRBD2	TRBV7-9	TGTGCCAGCAGCTTAGTTCTGGGGGGGACCTACGAGCAGTACTTC	CASSLVLGGTYEQYF
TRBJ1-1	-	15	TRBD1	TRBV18	TGTGCCAGCTCACCGAACCGAGACAGGGGTGGCGAGGCTTTCTTT	CASSPNRDRGGEAFF
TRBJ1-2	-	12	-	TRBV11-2	TGTGCCAGCAGCCAGGTCAACTATGGCTACACCTTC	CASSQVNYGYTF
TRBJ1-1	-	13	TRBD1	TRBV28	TGTGCCAGCAGGTCCGGGACAGGGGGCGAAGCTTTCTTT	CASRSGTGGEAFF
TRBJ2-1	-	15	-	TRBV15	TGTGCCACCACCCCGGTTTTAGAGGGGAGGAATGAGCAGTTCTTC	CATTPVLEGRNEQFF
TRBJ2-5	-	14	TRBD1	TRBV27	TGTGCCAGCGGTACAGGGGCGCGTCCAGAGACCCAGTACTTC	CASGTGARPETQYF
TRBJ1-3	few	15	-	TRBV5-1	TGCGCCAGCAGCGCGAGCGGCGACGCCGAGGACACCATATATTTT	CASSASGDAEDTIYF
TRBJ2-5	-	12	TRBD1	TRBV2	TGTGCCAGCAAGGGACAGGGAGAGACCCAGTACTTC	CASKGQGETQYF
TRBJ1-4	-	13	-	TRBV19	TGTGCCAGTAGTAGCATGAGAGTTGAAAAACTGTTTTTT	CASSSMRVEKLFF
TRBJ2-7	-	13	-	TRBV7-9	TGTGCCAGCAGCTTAAAGGAGCAGTACGAGCAGTACTTC	CASSLKEQYEQYF
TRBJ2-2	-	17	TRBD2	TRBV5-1	TGCGCCAGCAGCTGGACGGGACTACCAACGAACACCGGGGAGCTGTTTTTT	CASSWTGLPTNTGELFF
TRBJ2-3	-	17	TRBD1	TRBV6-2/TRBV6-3	TGTGCCAGCAGTTACCGGACAGGGGGAGTATCTACAGATACGCAGTATTTT	CASSYRTGGVSTDTQYF
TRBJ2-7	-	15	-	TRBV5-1	TGCGCCAGCAGCTTGTCGGGAGCCCTGTCCTACGAGCAGTACTTC	CASSLSGALSYEQYF
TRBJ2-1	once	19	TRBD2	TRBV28	TGTGCCAGCAGTCCTCGACTAGCGGGAGTCACCGGGTCCTACAATGAGCAGTTCTTC	CASSPRLAGVTGSYNEQFF
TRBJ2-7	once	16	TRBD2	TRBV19	TGTGCCAGTAGTACCAAGAGCGGGAGAGTACCCTACGAGCAGTACTTC	CASSTKSGRVPYEQYF
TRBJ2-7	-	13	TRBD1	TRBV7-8	TGTGCCAGCAGCTCGGACAGGGGCTACGAGCAGTACTTC	CASSSDRGYEQYF
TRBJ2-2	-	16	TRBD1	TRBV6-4	TGTGCCAGCAGTTTCGGACAGGGTATCGACACCGGGGAGCTGTTTTTT	CASSFGQGIDTGELFF
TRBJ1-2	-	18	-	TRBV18	TGTGCCAGCTCACCGTCACGCCAACCCCCAGGCCAGATATATGGCTACACCTTC	CASSPSRQPPGQIYGYTF
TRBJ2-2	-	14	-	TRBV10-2	TGCGCCAGCAGTGAGACGAGGCGTACGGGGGAGCTGTTTTTT	CASSETRRTGELFF
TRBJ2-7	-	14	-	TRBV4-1	TGCGCCAGCAGCCCGACGACAAACTCCTACGAGCAGTACTTC	CASSPTTNSYEQYF
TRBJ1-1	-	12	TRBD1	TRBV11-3	TGTGCCAGCAGCCGGACAGGGGGCAAGGCTTTCTTT	CASSRTGGKAFF
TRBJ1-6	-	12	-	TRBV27	TGTGCCAGCAGTCCCCCCGGGGCACCCCTCCACTTT	CASSPPGAPLHF
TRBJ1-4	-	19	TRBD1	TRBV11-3	TGTGCCAGCAGCTCCCCGGGACAGCTTGGTAGTGAGACTAATGAAAAACTGTTTTTT	CASSSPGQLGSETNEKLFF
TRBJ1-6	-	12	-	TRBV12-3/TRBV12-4	TGTGCCAGCAGTTTAGGTCGGGTACCCCTCCACTTT	CASSLGRVPLHF
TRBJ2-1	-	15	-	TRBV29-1	TGCAGCGTTGGGGGTGGGACACTTTCCTACAATGAGCAGTTCTTC	CSVGGGTLSYNEQFF
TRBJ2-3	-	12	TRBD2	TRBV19	TGTGCCAGTAGTCCCTCTAGCGGACCTTTGTATTTT	CASSPSSGPLYF
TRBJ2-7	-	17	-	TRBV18	TGTGCCAGCTCCCCGACCCGGCAGCAAAGGAGCTCCTACGAGCAGTACTTC	CASSPTRQQRSSYEQYF
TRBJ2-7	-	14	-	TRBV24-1	TGTGCCACCAGTCCCGGGAGACCGTCAGAACATCAGTACTTC	CATSPGRPSEHQYF
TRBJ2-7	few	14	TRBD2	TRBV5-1	TGCGCCAGCAGCTTGAGTAGCGGGAGCTACGAGCAGTACTTC	CASSLSSGSYEQYF
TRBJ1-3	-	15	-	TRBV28	TGTGCCAGCAGTTGGCAGGGGACCTCTGGAAACACCATATATTTT	CASSWQGTSGNTIYF
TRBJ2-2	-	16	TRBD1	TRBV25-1	TGTGCCAGCAGATCACCCGGGACAGGTGACACCGGGGAGCTGTTTTTT	CASRSPGTGDTGELFF
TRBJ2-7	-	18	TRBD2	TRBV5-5	TGTGCCAGCAGCTTGTTGCTAGCGGGAGGTTCCTTCTCCTACGAGCAGTACTTC	CASSLLLAGGSFSYEQYF
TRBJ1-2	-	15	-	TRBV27	TGTGCCAGCCGGACGGGGGGCGGGGGGTCCTATGGCTACACCTTC	CASRTGGGGSYGYTF
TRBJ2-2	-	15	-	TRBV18	TGTGCCAGCTCACCACAGGGGTCCGACACCGGGGAGCTGTTTTTT	CASSPQGSDTGELFF
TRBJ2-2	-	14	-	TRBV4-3	TGCGCCAGCAGCCAAGTCTTTCTAACCGGGGAGCTGTTTTTT	CASSQVFLTGELFF
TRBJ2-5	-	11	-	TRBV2	TGTGCCACACGGGGTTTTGAGACCCAGTACTTC	CATRGFETQYF
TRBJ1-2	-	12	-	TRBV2	TGTGCCAGCACCTCGGGTTCTTATGGCTACACCTTC	CASTSGSYGYTF
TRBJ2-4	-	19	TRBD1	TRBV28	TGTGCCAGCAGTTTATGGTGGGTTAAATCCAGGGGGCTTGAAAACATTCAGTACTTC	CASSLWWVKSRGLENIQYF
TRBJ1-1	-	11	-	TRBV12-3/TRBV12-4	TGTGCCAGCACCCAAACCATGGGGGCCTCCTTT	CASTQTMGASF
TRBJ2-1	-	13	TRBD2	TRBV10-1	TGCGCCAGCAATTCAGGGCAGGGAGGGGAGCAGTTCTTC	CASNSGQGGEQFF
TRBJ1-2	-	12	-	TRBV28	TGTGCCAGCAGTACGGAGGAGTCCGGCTACACCTTC	CASSTEESGYTF
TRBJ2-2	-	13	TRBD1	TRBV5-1	TGCGCCAGCACCGAGAAGACAGGGTATGGGCTGTTTTTT	CASTEKTGYGLFF
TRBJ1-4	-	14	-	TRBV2	TGTGCCAGCAACAAACAGTCAACTAATGAAAAACTGTTTTTT	CASNKQSTNEKLFF
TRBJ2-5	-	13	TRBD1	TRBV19	TGTGCCAGTAGTCAGTACAGGGGAGAGACCCAGTACTTC	CASSQYRGETQYF
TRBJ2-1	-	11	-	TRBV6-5	TGTGCCAGCGGCTCATACAATGAGCAGTTCTTC	CASGSYNEQFF
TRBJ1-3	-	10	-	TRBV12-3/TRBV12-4	TGTGCCAGCCGTGTAAACACCATATATTTT	CASRVNTIYF
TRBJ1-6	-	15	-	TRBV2	TGTGCCAGCACCGCATGGGACCTTAGCGGTTCACCCCTCCACTTT	CASTAWDLSGSPLHF
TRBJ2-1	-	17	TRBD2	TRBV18	TGTGCCAGCTCACCAGGGAGGGTGAGCGGGAGGGCCTCTGAGCAGTTCTTC	CASSPGRVSGRASEQFF
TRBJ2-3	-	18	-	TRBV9	TGTGCCAGCAGCCCAGACCCCCTCCGGGGGAGTGACGCAGATACGCAGTATTTT	CASSPDPLRGSDADTQYF